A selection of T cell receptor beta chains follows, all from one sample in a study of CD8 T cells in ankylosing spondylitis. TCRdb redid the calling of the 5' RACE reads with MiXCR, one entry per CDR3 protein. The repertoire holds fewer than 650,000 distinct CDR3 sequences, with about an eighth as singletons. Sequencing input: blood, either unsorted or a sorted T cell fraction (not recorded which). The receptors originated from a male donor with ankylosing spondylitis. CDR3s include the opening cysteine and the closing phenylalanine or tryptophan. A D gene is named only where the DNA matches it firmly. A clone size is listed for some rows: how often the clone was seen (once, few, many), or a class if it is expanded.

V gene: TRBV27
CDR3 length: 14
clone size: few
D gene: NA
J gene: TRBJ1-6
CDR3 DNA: TGTGCCAGCAGTTTATCGACGGTCAATTCACCCCTCCACTTT
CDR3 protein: CASSLSTVNSPLHF

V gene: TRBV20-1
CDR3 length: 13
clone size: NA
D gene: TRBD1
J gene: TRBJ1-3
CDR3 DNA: TGCAGTGCCAGGGGGGTCCTTGGAAACACCATATATTTT
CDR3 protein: CSARGVLGNTIYF

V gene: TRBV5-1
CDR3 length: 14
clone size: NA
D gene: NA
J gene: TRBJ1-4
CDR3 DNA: TGCGCCAGCAGCTTGGAAAGCCATAATGAAAAACTGTTTTTT
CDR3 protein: CASSLESHNEKLFF

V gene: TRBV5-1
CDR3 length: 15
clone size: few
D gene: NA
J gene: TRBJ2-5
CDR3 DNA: TGCGCCAGCAGCTTGTCGGGGAGACACACAGAGACCCAGTACTTC
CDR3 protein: CASSLSGRHTETQYF

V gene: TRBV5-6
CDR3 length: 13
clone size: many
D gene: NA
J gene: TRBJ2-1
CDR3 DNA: TGTGCCAGCAGCTTCTCCAGGGCCGATGAGCAGTTCTTC
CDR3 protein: CASSFSRADEQFF

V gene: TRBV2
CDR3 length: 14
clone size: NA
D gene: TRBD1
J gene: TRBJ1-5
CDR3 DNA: TGTGCCAGCAGTGACGGACAGGGCAGTCAGCCCCAGCAATTT
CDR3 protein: CASSDGQGSQPQQF

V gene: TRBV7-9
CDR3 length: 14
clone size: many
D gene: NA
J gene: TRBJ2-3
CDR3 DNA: TGTGCCAGCAGCTTAGATGCCTACACAGATACGCAGTATTTT
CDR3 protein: CASSLDAYTDTQYF

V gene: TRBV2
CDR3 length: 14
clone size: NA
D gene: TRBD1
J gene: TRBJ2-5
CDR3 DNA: TGTGCCAGCAGTCCGGACAGGGTCGAGGAGACCCAGTACTTC
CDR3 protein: CASSPDRVEETQYF

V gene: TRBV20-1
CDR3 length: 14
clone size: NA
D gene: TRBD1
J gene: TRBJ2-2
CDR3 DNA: TGCAGTGCTTGGACAGGGATGAACACCGGGGAGCTGTTTTTT
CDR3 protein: CSAWTGMNTGELFF

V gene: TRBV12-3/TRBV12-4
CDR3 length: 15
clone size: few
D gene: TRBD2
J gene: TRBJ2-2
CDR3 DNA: TGTGCCAGCAGCCGACTAGCGAGGAACACCGGGGAGCTGTTTTTT
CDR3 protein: CASSRLARNTGELFF

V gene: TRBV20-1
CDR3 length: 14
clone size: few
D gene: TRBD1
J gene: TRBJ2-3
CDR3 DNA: TGCAGTGCTAGAGATCGACAGGGGGCAGATACGCAGTATTTT
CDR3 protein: CSARDRQGADTQYF

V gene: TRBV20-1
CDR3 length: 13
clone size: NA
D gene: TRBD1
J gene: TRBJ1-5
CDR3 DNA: TGCAGTGCTACCCGACAGGGATTACAGCCCCAGCATTTT
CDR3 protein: CSATRQGLQPQHF

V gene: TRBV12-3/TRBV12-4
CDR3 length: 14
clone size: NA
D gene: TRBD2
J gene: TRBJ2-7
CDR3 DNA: TGTGCCAGCAGTGTGCTAGCGGGACCATACGAGCAGTACTTC
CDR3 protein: CASSVLAGPYEQYF

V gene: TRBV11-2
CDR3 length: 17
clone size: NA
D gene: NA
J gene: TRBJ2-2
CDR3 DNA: TGTGCCAGCAGCTTAGGGGTTGCGTATGAAAGCACCGGGGAGCTGTTTTTT
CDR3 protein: CASSLGVAYESTGELFF

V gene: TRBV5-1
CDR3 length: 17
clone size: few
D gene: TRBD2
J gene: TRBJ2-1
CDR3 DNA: TGCGCCAGCAGCTTGGGAGGCGGACTAGCGGGAGAAAGTGAGCAGTTCTTC
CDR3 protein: CASSLGGGLAGESEQFF

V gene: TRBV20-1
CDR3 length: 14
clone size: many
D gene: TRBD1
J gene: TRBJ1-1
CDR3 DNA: TGCAGTGCTAGAAGGACAGGGGGCCACACTGAAGCTTTCTTT
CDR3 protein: CSARRTGGHTEAFF

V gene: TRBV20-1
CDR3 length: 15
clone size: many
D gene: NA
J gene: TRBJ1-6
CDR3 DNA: TGCAGTGCTAGAATGGTGGGGGGGCGAGATTCACCCCTCCACTTT
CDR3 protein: CSARMVGGRDSPLHF

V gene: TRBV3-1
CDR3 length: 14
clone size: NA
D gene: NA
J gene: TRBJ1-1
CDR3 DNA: TGTGCCAGCAGCCAAGGGTACGGGGGAACTGAAGCTTTCTTT
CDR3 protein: CASSQGYGGTEAFF

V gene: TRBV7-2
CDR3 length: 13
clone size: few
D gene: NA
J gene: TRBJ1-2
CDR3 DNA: TGTGCCAGCAGCTTACCCTCCAGCGATGGCTACACCTTC
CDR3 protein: CASSLPSSDGYTF

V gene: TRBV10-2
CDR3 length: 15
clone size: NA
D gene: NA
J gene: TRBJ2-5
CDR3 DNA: TGCGCCAGCAGTGAGAGCGCTCCTCAGAGGGAGACCCAGTACTTC
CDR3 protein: CASSESAPQRETQYF

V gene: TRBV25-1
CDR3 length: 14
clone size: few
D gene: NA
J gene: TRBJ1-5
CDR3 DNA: TGTGCCAGCAGTGAACTCGGAACTCCTCAGCCCCAGCATTTT
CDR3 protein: CASSELGTPQPQHF

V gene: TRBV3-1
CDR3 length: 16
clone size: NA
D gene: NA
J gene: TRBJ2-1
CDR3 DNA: TGTGCCAGCAGCCTCCTCGTCGGGCCGTCCTACAATGAGCAGTTCTTC
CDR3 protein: CASSLLVGPSYNEQFF

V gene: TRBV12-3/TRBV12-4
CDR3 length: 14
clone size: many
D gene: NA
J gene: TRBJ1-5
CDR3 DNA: TGTGCCAGCAGTTCTTCTGGAGGCAATCAGCCCCAGCATTTT
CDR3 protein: CASSSSGGNQPQHF

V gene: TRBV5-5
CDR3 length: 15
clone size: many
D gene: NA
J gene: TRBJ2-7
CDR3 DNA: TGTGCCAGCAGCTTGGTGGAGGGGGCGGCCTACGAGCAGTACTTC
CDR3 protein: CASSLVEGAAYEQYF

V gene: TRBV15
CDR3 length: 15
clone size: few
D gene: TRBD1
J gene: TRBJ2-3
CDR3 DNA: TGTGCCACCAGCTTCGGGACAGGGGACACAGATACGCAGTATTTT
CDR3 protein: CATSFGTGDTDTQYF

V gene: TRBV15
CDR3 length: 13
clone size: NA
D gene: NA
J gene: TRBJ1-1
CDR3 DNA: TGTGCCACCAGCAGAGATCGGGGGCCTGAAGCTTTCTTT
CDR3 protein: CATSRDRGPEAFF

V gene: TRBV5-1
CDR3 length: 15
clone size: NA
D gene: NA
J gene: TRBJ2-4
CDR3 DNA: TGCGCCAGCAGCTTGGCTGGTGGCCGCGGGAACATTCAGTACTTC
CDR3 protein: CASSLAGGRGNIQYF

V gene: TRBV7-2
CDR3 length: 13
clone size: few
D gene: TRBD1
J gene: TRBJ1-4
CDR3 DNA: TGTGCCAGCAGCTTTTCCGGGACAGGTCCCATGTTTTTT
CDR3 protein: CASSFSGTGPMFF

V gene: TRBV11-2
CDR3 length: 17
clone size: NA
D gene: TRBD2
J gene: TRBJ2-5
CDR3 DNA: TGTGCCAGCAGCCCCCGGACTAGCGGGATCTACCAAGAGACCCAGTACTTC
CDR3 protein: CASSPRTSGIYQETQYF

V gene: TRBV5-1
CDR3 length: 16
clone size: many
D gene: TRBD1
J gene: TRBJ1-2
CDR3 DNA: TGCGCCAGCAGCCCGACCAAACAGGGGGCGAGCTATGGCTACACCTTC
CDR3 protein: CASSPTKQGASYGYTF